These 25 T cell receptor beta chains were all obtained from the same sample, sequenced in a study of T cell responses to AZD1222 COVID-19 vaccine. This table comes from immunoSEQ multiplex PCR, and its TCRdb copy is limited to in-frame clones, with some not included. The table shows 7,500 to 9,500 clones, with roughly 90% occurring only once. The sample consisted of peripheral blood, taken 28 days after the second AZD1222 dose. Receptors originate from an adult who received the AZD1222 COVID-19 vaccine.

V gene TRBV5-1 combines with J gene TRBJ2-1; 11 bases are a match to TRBD2. CDR3 length: 15 amino acids. The V segment lost 3 bases and the J segment 3 bases; nucleotides outside the gene matches: 2. Per the germline V gene, CDR1 is SGHRS and CDR2 is YFSETQ. The CDR3 reads CASSSGTSGYNEQFF. The DNA for the CDR3 is TGCGCCAGCAGCTCGGGGACTAGCGGCTACAATGAGCAGTTCTTC.

The V and J genes are TRBV5-1 and TRBJ2-5; D could derive from TRBD1 or TRBD2 (6 bases each). Looked up from germline, CDR1 is SGHRS and CDR2 is YFSETQ. The CDR3 runs 15 residues. Trimming cost V 2 bases and J 4 bases, with 15 bases left between them. CDR3 protein: CASSFEVGGGETQYF. CDR3 in DNA: TGCGCCAGCAGCTTTGAAGTAGGAGGGGGAGAGACCCAGTACTTC. Using reference TRBV5-1 and TRBJ2-5 for the parts outside the CDR3, the full variable domain is KAGVTQTPRYLIKTRGQQVTLSCSPISGHRSVSWYQQTPGQGLQFLFEYFSETQRNKGNFPGRFSGRQFSNSRSEMNVSTLELGDSALYLCASSFEVGGGETQYFGPGTRLLVL.

V gene TRBV15 combines with J gene TRBJ2-7; D is unresolved. There are 13 residues in the CDR3. V was trimmed by 6 bases and J by 0 bases, leaving 9 bases between them. Germline CDR1 is LNHNV and CDR2 is YYDKDF (reference sequence). Written as DNA, the CDR3 is TGTGCCACCAGGGTTCCTAGCTCCTACGAGCAGTACTTC. Encoded protein: CATRVPSSYEQYF. Variable domain in full (rest from reference TRBV15 and TRBJ2-7): DAMVIQNPRYQVTQFGKPVTLSCSQTLNHNVMYWYQQKSSQAPKLLFHYYDKDFNNEADTPDNFQSRRPNTSFCFLDIRSPGLGDTAMYLCATRVPSSYEQYFGPGTRLTVT.

This chain uses TRBV18 with TRBJ1-2; the D gene is possibly TRBD1 (6 bases). Deletions cut 3 bases from V and 7 bases from J, with 18 bases between. Germline V lookup: CDR1 KGHSH, CDR2 LQKENI. The CDR3 totals 15 residues. DNA for the CDR3: TGTGCCAGCTCACCGGAGCAGGGGCAGATGGGTGGCTACACCTTC. Translation: CASSPEQGQMGGYTF.

This sequence joins TRBV19 and TRBJ2-2; D might be TRBD1 (6 bases). This CDR3 region has 15 residues. V was pared by 6 bases and J by 1 base, with 12 bases between. Germline CDR1 and CDR2: LNHDA and SQIVND (reference sequence). CDR3 sequence (DNA): TGTGCCAGTAGCCTGGGGGCAGGGAACACCGGGGAGCTGTTTTTT. This sequence encodes CASSLGAGNTGELFF.

The chain carries TRBV27 and TRBJ1-2; 12 nucleotides match TRBD1. Per the germline V gene, CDR1 is MNHEY and CDR2 is SMNVEV (reference sequence). This CDR3 spans 16 amino acids. The ends lost 0 bases at V and 7 bases at J; junction bases unmatched: 6. The CDR3 DNA reads TGTGCCAGCAGTTTATCGGGACAGGGGGCGATTCGTGGCTACACCTTC. It is translated as CASSLSGQGAIRGYTF.

This clone was seen only once. This chain links TRBV6-5 with TRBJ2-5; D not certain. The CDR3 extends over 13 amino acids. Trimming took 5 bases from V and 1 from J, leaving 8 bases between them. Germline CDR1 reads MNHEY; CDR2 reads SVGAGI. CDR3 bases: TGTGCCAGCAGTCCAGAGTTCCAAGAGACCCAGTACTTC. Its protein product is CASSPEFQETQYF.

The V gene is TRBV25-1, the J gene TRBJ2-2; D might be TRBD2 (5 bases). V lost 8 bases and J 4 bases, leaving 14 bases between the germline ends. CDR3 length: 14 amino acids. Germline V gene data show CDR1 as MGHDK and CDR2 as SYGVNS. The DNA of the CDR3 is TGTGCCAGCGCGGAGAGGGTTGGCACCGGGGAGCTGTTTTTT. Translated: CASAERVGTGELFF.

This chain links TRBV28 with TRBJ2-5; D not certain. V shed 7 bases and J shed 1 base, with 7 bases lying between them. This CDR3 has 12 residues. Germline loops: CDR1 MDHEN, CDR2 SYDVKM. CDR3 sequence (DNA): TGTGCCAGCAATCGGGCCCAAGAGACCCAGTACTTC. Protein product: CASNRAQETQYF.

The V call is TRBV4-2, the J call TRBJ2-2; D is unclear. Germline CDR1 is LGHNA and CDR2 is YNFKEQ. There are 15 residues in the CDR3. V was cut by 0 bases and J by 1 base, with 6 bases left in between. CDR3 residues: CASSQDSKNTGELFF. Here the CDR3 DNA reads TGTGCCAGCAGCCAAGATTCTAAGAACACCGGGGAGCTGTTTTTT.

The table lists this clone with a count of one. The chain joins TRBV28 to TRBJ1-6, with D possibly TRBD1 on 5 matching bases. CDR1 and CDR2 (germline): MDHEN, SYDVKM. The CDR3 sequence is 13 residues long. V was shortened by 7 bases and J by 14 bases, with 18 bases between the two germline ends. As DNA, the CDR3 is TGTGCCAGCATCACACAGGTCCTCGGGACCCTCCACTTT. As protein: CASITQVLGTLHF.

V and J are TRBV20-1 and TRBJ2-7, with TRBD1 matching 8 bases. The length of the CDR3 is 14 residues. V lost 3 bases, J lost 6 bases, and 10 bases stayed unmatched. Germline CDR1 is DFQATT and CDR2 is SNEGSKA (reference sequence). The CDR3 loop is CSASRGQGPLEQYF. The CDR3 coding sequence is TGCAGTGCTAGTCGAGGACAGGGCCCCCTCGAGCAGTACTTC.

The J gene is TRBJ2-3, the V gene TRBV11-2; the D is unclear. Germline V CDR1 and CDR2: SGHAT, FQNNGV. This CDR3 spans 13 amino acids. V lost 0 bases and J lost 4, with 5 bases in between. CDR3 sequence reads: CASSLDQPDTQYF. In DNA form, the CDR3 reads TGTGCCAGCAGCTTAGATCAACCAGATACGCAGTATTTT.

This clone is classed as large. V and J are TRBV27 and TRBJ2-7; 12 nucleotides align to TRBD2. J lost 3 bases, V lost 7 bases, and 7 bases had no gene match. There are 15 residues in the CDR3. CDR1 and CDR2 (germline): MNHEY, SMNVEV (reference sequence). The CDR3 here is CASTVTSGSFYEQYF. For the CDR3, the DNA is TGTGCCAGCACCGTGACTAGCGGGAGTTTCTACGAGCAGTACTTC.

The CDR3 nucleotides are TGTGCCAGCAGTTTAGGGACGCCCGAATACAATGAGCAGTTCTTC. It translates to CASSLGTPEYNEQFF. The chain links TRBV6-6 to TRBJ2-1; D could derive from TRBD1 or TRBD2 (5 bases each). The CDR3 spans 15 residues. V dropped 4 bases and J dropped 4 bases, with 14 bases sitting between them. Germline CDR1 and CDR2: MNHNY and SVGAGI (reference sequence).

This chain joins TRBV5-1 and TRBJ2-5; the match to TRBD1 covers 9 bases. Germline V lookup: CDR1 SGHRS, CDR2 YFSETQ. The trim removed 5 bases at V and 3 bases at J, leaving 5 bases unmatched. The CDR3 consists of 14 residues. The chain's CDR3 is CASSIGQGKETQYF. Written as DNA, the CDR3 is TGCGCCAGCAGTATAGGACAGGGGAAAGAGACCCAGTACTTC. Together with reference TRBV5-1 and TRBJ2-5, the CDR3 gives the full variable domain: KAGVTQTPRYLIKTRGQQVTLSCSPISGHRSVSWYQQTPGQGLQFLFEYFSETQRNKGNFPGRFSGRQFSNSRSEMNVSTLELGDSALYLCASSIGQGKETQYFGPGTRLLVL.

The V call is TRBV14, the J call TRBJ2-1; TRBD2 matches 11 bases. From germline, CDR1 is SGHDN and CDR2 FVKESK. After removal of 4 bases from V and 7 bases from J, the junction contained 6 bases not matched to a gene. This CDR3 comprises 15 residues. The CDR3 loop is CASSLLAGGHNEQFF. The DNA of the CDR3 is TGTGCCAGCAGCCTGTTAGCGGGGGGGCATAATGAGCAGTTCTTC.

V gene TRBV28 combines with J gene TRBJ1-2; D gene ambiguous. Trimming pared 7 bases from V and 8 bases from J, leaving 11 bases between. The CDR3 extends over 11 amino acids. Germline V gives CDR1 MDHEN, CDR2 SYDVKM. The chain's CDR3 is CASNEGEGYTF. The CDR3 DNA follows: TGTGCCAGCAACGAGGGAGAGGGCTACACCTTC.

This chain uses TRBV6-5 with TRBJ2-7; tentatively, D is TRBD1 (6 bases). V lost 2 bases and J 1 base, leaving 12 bases between the germline ends. Per germline, CDR1 MNHEY and CDR2 SVGAGI. The CDR3 loop spans 15 amino acids. The CDR3: CASSYLPDSSYEQYF. The CDR3 coding sequence is TGTGCCAGCAGTTACCTACCGGACAGTTCCTACGAGCAGTACTTC.

The chain uses TRBV2 and TRBJ1-1; TRBD1 is a possible D gene (6 bases). V was cut by 10 bases and J by 4 bases, with 19 bases left in between. The length of the CDR3 is 14 residues. Germline loops: CDR1 SNHLY, CDR2 FYNNEI. The CDR3 coding sequence is TGTGCCACATCGACAAGGGGGGAGAGCACTGAAGCTTTCTTT. Translating gives CATSTRGESTEAFF.

The chain employs TRBV10-3 and TRBJ2-7, with D hard to call. The germline V gene encodes CDR1 ENHRY and CDR2 SYGVKD. The V and J ends lost 1 base and 1 base respectively, with 2 bases between them. This CDR3 has 12 amino acids. The CDR3 nucleotides read TGTGCCATCAGTGAGTGGTCCTACGAGCAGTACTTC. Residues: CAISEWSYEQYF.

The chain links TRBV30 to TRBJ1-2; no firm D call. Per germline, CDR1 GTSNPN and CDR2 SVGIG (reference sequence). Trimming removed 1 base from V and 8 bases from J, with 14 bases in between. CDR3 length: 13 residues. CDR3 protein: CAWSGREVQGYTF. The CDR3 nucleotides read TGTGCCTGGAGTGGTAGGGAAGTTCAAGGCTACACCTTC.

J is TRBJ1-2 and V is TRBV18; D call uncertain. V lost 3 bases and J 1 base, leaving 9 bases between the germline ends. In germline, CDR1 is KGHSH, CDR2 LQKENI. This CDR3 has 14 residues. The CDR3 region is CASSPLPDNYGYTF. In nucleotides, the CDR3 is TGTGCCAGCTCACCGTTACCCGATAACTATGGCTACACCTTC. Combining the CDR3 with reference TRBV18 and TRBJ1-2 gives the whole variable domain NAGVMQNPRHLVRRRGQEARLRCSPMKGHSHVYWYRQLPEEGLKFMVYLQKENIIDESGMPKERFSAEFPKEGPSILRIQQVVRGDSAAYFCASSPLPDNYGYTFGSGTRLTVV.

The chain employs TRBV7-2 and TRBJ2-1; TRBD1 matches at 7 bases. This CDR3 has 16 residues. With 3 bases clipped from V and 4 bases from J, the junction kept 9 bases outside the gene matches. Germline lookup yields CDR1 SGHTA and CDR2 FQGNSA. The CDR3 is CASSLISGTDYNEQFF. The CDR3 bases are TGTGCCAGCAGCTTGATCTCCGGGACAGATTACAATGAGCAGTTCTTC.

This clone was seen a single time. This chain links TRBV6-4 with TRBJ1-2, with TRBD1 matching over 10 bases. Trimming cost V 8 bases and J 3 bases; bases outside gene matches: 18. The CDR3 has 18 residues. From germline, CDR1 is MRHNA and CDR2 SNTAGT. CDR3: CASGAKPGQGQGDYGYTF. The CDR3 bases are TGTGCCAGCGGTGCCAAACCGGGACAGGGGCAAGGGGACTATGGCTACACCTTC.